What follows is one T cell receptor (beta chain) and its context. Its cognate antigen is unknown. This sample was taken from a study of cytomegalovirus exposure and HLA in healthy donors. As for the study in general: The study placed about four fifths of its roughly 430 genotyped donors in the Caucasian-associated ancestry cluster.

The study's findings and limits: Presence/absence results assume similar sequencing depth per donor, which may not hold.

CDR3 length equals 14 residues. The V gene lost 3 bases and the J gene lost 6 bases, with 14 bases spanning the gap. Germline V CDR1 and CDR2: KGHSH, LQKENI. Use of 60 Vbeta and 13 Jbeta primers characterized the PCR. TCRdb keeps only in-frame clones here, not all; method: immunoSEQ multiplex PCR. There are under 150,000 clones in the sample; about two thirds occur only once, and approximately 2.6% lies in the top ten. The rearrangement joins TRBV18 to TRBJ1-2, with TRBD1 as a possible D gene (5 bases). The sample was PBMCs. This TCR was recovered from a woman aged 55-70 years in good health and CMV-seropositive. The CDR3 DNA reads TGTGCCAGCTCACCCGGGGGTGGGTCCGATGGCTACACCTTC. Its protein is CASSPGGGSDGYTF. Together with reference TRBV18 and TRBJ1-2, the CDR3 gives the full variable domain: NAGVMQNPRHLVRRRGQEARLRCSPMKGHSHVYWYRQLPEEGLKFMVYLQKENIIDESGMPKERFSAEFPKEGPSILRIQQVVRGDSAAYFCASSPGGGSDGYTFGSGTRLTVV.